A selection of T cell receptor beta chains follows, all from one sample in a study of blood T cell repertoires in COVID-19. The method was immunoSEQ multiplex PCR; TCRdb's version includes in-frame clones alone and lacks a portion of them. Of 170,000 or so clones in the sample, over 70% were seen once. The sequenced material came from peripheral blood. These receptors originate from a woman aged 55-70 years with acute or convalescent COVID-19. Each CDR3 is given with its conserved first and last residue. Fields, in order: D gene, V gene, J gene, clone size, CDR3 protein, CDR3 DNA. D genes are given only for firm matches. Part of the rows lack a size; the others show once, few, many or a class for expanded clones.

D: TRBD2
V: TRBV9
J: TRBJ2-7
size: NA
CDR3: CASSVSWGGTYEQYF
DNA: TGTGCCAGCAGCGTATCGTGGGGGGGGACCTACGAGCAGTACTTC

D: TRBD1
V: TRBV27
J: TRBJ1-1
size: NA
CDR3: CASSLGTGYTEAFF
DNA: TGTGCCAGCAGTTTAGGGACAGGGTACACTGAAGCTTTCTTT

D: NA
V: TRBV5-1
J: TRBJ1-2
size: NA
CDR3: CASSLAGPAGYGYTF
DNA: TGCGCCAGCAGCTTGGCCGGTCCCGCGGGCTATGGCTACACCTTC

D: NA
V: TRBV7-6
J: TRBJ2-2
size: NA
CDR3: CASSPKNSRELFF
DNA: TGTGCCAGCAGCCCCAAAAACTCCAGGGAGCTGTTTTTT

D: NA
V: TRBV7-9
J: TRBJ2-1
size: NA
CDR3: CASSLLLGRGQFF
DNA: TGTGCCAGCAGCTTGTTGCTCGGCAGGGGGCAGTTCTTC

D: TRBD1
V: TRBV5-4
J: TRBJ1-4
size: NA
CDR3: CASSAVGQANEKLFF
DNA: TGTGCCAGCAGTGCAGTGGGACAGGCTAATGAAAAACTGTTTTTT

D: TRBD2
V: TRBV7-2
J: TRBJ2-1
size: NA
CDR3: CASSLEGLAGAPGLF
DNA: TGTGCCAGCAGCTTAGAGGGGCTAGCGGGGGCACCGGGGCTCTTC

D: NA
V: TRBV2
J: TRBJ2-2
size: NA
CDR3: CASSRSGLNTGELFF
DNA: TGTGCCAGCAGTCGCTCGGGACTGAACACCGGGGAGCTGTTTTTT

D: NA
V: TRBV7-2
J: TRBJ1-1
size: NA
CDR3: CASSSDSYTEAFF
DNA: TGTGCCAGCAGCTCGGACAGCTACACTGAAGCTTTCTTT

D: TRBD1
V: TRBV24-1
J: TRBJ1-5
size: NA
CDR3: CATSEGGQGNQPQHF
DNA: TGTGCCACCAGTGAGGGCGGACAGGGGAATCAGCCCCAGCATTTT

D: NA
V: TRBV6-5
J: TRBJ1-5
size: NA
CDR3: CASSPTVNQPQHF
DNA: TGTGCCAGCAGCCCCACAGTGAATCAGCCCCAGCATTTT

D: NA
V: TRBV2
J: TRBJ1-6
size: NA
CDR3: CASMGQGGNSPLHF
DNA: TGTGCCAGCATGGGGCAAGGGGGTAATTCACCCCTCCACTTT

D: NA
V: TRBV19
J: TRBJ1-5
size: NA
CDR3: CASSIEGTSNQPQHF
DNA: TGTGCCAGTAGTATTGAGGGCACAAGCAATCAGCCCCAGCATTTT

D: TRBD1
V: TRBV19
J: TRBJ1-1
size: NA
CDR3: CASSPGTDNTEAFF
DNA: TGTGCCAGTAGTCCGGGGACAGATAACACTGAAGCTTTCTTT

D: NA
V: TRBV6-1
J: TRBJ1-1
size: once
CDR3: CASSERTQNTEAFF
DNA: TGTGCCAGCAGTGAACGGACACAAAACACTGAAGCTTTCTTT

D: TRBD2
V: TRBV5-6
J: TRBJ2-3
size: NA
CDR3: CASSLAKAGDRTDTQYF
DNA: TGTGCCAGCAGCTTGGCCAAGGCGGGGGACCGCACAGATACGCAGTATTTT

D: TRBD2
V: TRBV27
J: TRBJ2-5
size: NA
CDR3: CASSKVIAGGRETQYF
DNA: TGTGCCAGCAGTAAGGTGATAGCGGGGGGGCGAGAGACCCAGTACTTC

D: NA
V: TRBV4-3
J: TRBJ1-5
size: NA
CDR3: CASSQEQASKSNQPQHF
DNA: TGCGCCAGCAGCCAAGAACAAGCGAGCAAGAGCAATCAGCCCCAGCATTTT

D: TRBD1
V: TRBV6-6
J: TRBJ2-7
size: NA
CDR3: CASSYGAGGYEQYF
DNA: TGTGCCAGCAGTTACGGCGCAGGGGGCTACGAGCAGTACTTC

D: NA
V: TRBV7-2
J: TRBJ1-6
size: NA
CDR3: CASSLGPRLGGGSSPLHF
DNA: TGTGCCAGCAGCTTAGGTCCCCGGCTGGGGGGTGGCTCTTCACCCCTCCACTTT

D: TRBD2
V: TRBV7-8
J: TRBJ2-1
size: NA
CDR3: CASSRAGGSYNEQFF
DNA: TGTGCCAGCAGCCGAGCGGGGGGGTCCTACAATGAGCAGTTCTTC

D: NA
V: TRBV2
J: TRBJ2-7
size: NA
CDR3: CASSEELHRNF
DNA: TGTGCCAGCAGTGAAGAACTCCACAGGAACTTC

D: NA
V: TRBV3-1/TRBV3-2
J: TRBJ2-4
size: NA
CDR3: CASSQAYGENIQYF
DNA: TGTGCCAGCAGCCAAGCTTACGGTGAAAACATTCAGTACTTC

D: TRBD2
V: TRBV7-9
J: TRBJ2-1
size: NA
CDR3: CASSEMTVAGGSSYNEQFF
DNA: TGTGCCAGCAGCGAAATGACGGTAGCGGGGGGGAGCTCCTACAATGAGCAGTTCTTC

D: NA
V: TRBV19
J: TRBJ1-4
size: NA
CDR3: CASSILGGVGTTNEKLFF
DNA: TGTGCCAGTAGTATCCTCGGGGGGGTTGGGACAACTAATGAAAAACTGTTTTTT

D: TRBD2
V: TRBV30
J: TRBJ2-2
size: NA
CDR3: CAWSTGLAGGPVGELFF
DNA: TGTGCCTGGAGTACCGGACTAGCGGGGGGGCCCGTCGGGGAGCTGTTTTTT

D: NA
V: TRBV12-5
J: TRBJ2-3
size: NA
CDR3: CASGLHLLAAFVDTQYF
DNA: TGTGCTAGTGGGCTCCACCTATTAGCGGCGTTCGTGGATACGCAGTATTTT

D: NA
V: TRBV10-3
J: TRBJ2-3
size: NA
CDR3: CAISSGSRGDTQYF
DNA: TGTGCCATCAGTTCTGGGTCCCGGGGGGATACGCAGTATTTT

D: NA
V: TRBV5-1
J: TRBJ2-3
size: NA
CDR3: CASTAGGLGTDTQYF
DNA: TGCGCCAGCACCGCCGGAGGGTTGGGCACAGATACGCAGTATTTT

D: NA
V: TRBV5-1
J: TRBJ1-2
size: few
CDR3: CASSGGQGPNYGYTF
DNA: TGCGCCAGCAGCGGGGGCCAGGGGCCCAACTATGGCTACACCTTC